These 22 T cell receptor beta chains originate from one sample sequenced in a study of beta chain features in type 1 diabetes. General study results and limits: Type 1 diabetes patients showed a moderate but significant shortening of TCRB CDR3s in all four CD4+ subsets.

Every isolated RNA sample was fully reverse transcribed, so sequencing captured expressed TCRB transcripts. Only in-frame clones appear in the TCRdb table, and some are missing; sequencing was by immunoSEQ multiplex PCR. Of a few hundred thousand clones in the sample, around 12% are singletons; the top ten hold over 0.008%. Antigens of these TCRs are unknown. Sequenced sample: naive CD4+ T cells from blood. All receptors derive from a young woman with type 1 diabetes.

The gene calls are TRBV9 and TRBJ2-1; 12 bases fit TRBD2. The CDR3 is 19 residues long. Germline V lookup: CDR1 SGDLS, CDR2 YYNGEE. The junction had 8 bases not matched to a gene; V was cut back by 1 base and J by 0 bases. Written as DNA, the CDR3 is TGTGCCAGCAGCGTAACGCGACTAGCGGGGGCCCGCTCCTACAATGAGCAGTTCTTC. This translates into CASSVTRLAGARSYNEQFF.

The V call is TRBV5-1, the J call TRBJ2-3; 7 nucleotides align to TRBD1. The V segment lost 0 bases and the J segment 3 bases; nucleotides outside the gene matches: 4. The CDR3 runs 15 residues. Per germline, CDR1 SGHRS and CDR2 YFSETQ. The CDR3 bases are TGCGCCAGCAGCTTGGGTTCAGGGGGTACAGATACGCAGTATTTT. Amino acids: CASSLGSGGTDTQYF.

This clone appeared a few times. The V gene is TRBV6-5, the J gene TRBJ2-5, with TRBD1 as a possible D gene (5 bases). Germline V lookup: CDR1 MNHEY, CDR2 SVGAGI. The CDR3 totals 15 residues. V was cut by 0 bases and J by 2 bases, with 10 bases left in between. The CDR3 sequence is CASSYSFQGQETQYF. CDR3 in DNA: TGTGCCAGCAGTTACTCATTCCAGGGACAAGAGACCCAGTACTTC.

V gene TRBV27 combines with J gene TRBJ1-2; a possible D gene is TRBD1 (6 bases). Germline V gene lookup returns CDR1 MNHEY and CDR2 SMNVEV (reference sequence). Between the trimmed V and J ends, which lost 5 bases and 4 bases, there was a span of 20 bases. CDR3 length: 16 amino acids. CDR3 in amino acids: CASSRSRGAGIYGYTF. Written as DNA, the CDR3 is TGTGCCAGCAGTCGGTCCAGGGGCGCGGGCATCTATGGCTACACCTTC.

This clone has more than one count but fewer than ten. The rearrangement joins TRBV7-3 to TRBJ2-3, with 7 positions matching TRBD1. Germline V gives CDR1 SGHTA, CDR2 FQGTGA. J gave up 3 bases and V 4 bases, and 1 base lay outside the gene matches. The CDR3 totals 13 residues. The CDR3 is CASSSQGTDTQYF. CDR3 sequence (DNA): TGTGCCAGCAGCTCACAGGGGACAGATACGCAGTATTTT.

This sequence joins TRBV5-1 and TRBJ1-3; D gene unclear. Germline V gives CDR1 SGHRS, CDR2 YFSETQ. The germline V and J ends were trimmed by 4 bases and 0 bases, with 8 bases remaining between them. This CDR3 is 14 amino acids long. In DNA form, the CDR3 reads TGCGCCAGCAGCGCGGCAGTCTCTGGAAACACCATATATTTT. Protein: CASSAAVSGNTIYF.

The gene calls are TRBV5-1 and TRBJ2-1; a weak D match, TRBD2 (5 bases). V lost 4 bases, J lost 4 bases, and 15 bases lay in between. The CDR3 is 15 residues long. CDR1 and CDR2 from the germline V gene are SGHRS and YFSETQ. CDR3 DNA: TGCGCCAGCAGCCCTTCGACAACGGGATACAATGAGCAGTTCTTC. Protein sequence: CASSPSTTGYNEQFF.

The chain joins TRBV18 to TRBJ2-7; 7 nucleotides agree with TRBD1. Germline V gene lookup returns CDR1 KGHSH and CDR2 LQKENI. V was pared by 3 bases and J by 2 bases, with 10 bases of the junction left unmatched. This CDR3 is built from 16 residues. The CDR3 DNA follows: TGTGCCAGCTCACCCACCGGGACAGCGCTCCCCTACGAGCAGTACTTC. Its protein is CASSPTGTALPYEQYF.

V usage is TRBV15 and J usage is TRBJ1-1; TRBD1 might be the D (5 bases). Trimming pared 0 bases from V and 1 base from J, leaving 6 bases between. Germline V gene data show CDR1 as LNHNV and CDR2 as YYDKDF (reference sequence). CDR3 size: 14 residues. CDR3 sequence reads: CATSRDRENTEAFF. Here the CDR3 DNA reads TGTGCCACCAGCAGAGACAGGGAGAACACTGAAGCTTTCTTT.

This chain links TRBV4-1 with TRBJ1-1; 9 positions match TRBD1. J was trimmed by 5 bases and V by 6 bases; bases with no gene match: 10. Germline V gives CDR1 MGHRA, CDR2 YSYEKL. There are 15 residues in the CDR3. The CDR3 DNA reads TGCGCCAGCAGTCCTATAGGACAGGGGAAGACTGAAGCTTTCTTT. It specifies CASSPIGQGKTEAFF.

In its sample, this clone was seen a few times. The chain uses TRBV27 and TRBJ1-1, with TRBD1 matching 7 bases. The CDR3 is made up of 15 amino acids. The J segment lost 2 bases and the V segment lost 0 bases, leaving 3 bases of the junction unmatched. Per the germline V gene, CDR1 is MNHEY and CDR2 is SMNVEV (reference sequence). In nucleotides, the CDR3 is TGTGCCAGCAGTTTATCGTGGACAGGAAACACTGAAGCTTTCTTT. Amino acids: CASSLSWTGNTEAFF.

Regarding this clone: The same CDR3 can be traced to other DNA sequences in this sample. The chain recombines TRBV18 with TRBJ1-5; D gene unclear. The CDR3 spans 13 residues. Trimming took off 3 bases at V and 5 bases at J, with 8 bases between the two ends. The germline V gene has CDR1 KGHSH and CDR2 LQKENI. CDR3 bases: TGTGCCAGCTCACCCGGGAGAGATCAGCCCCAGCATTTT. Amino acid sequence: CASSPGRDQPQHF.

This clone showed up just a few times. The V and J genes are TRBV30 and TRBJ2-5, with a weak D call TRBD1 (6 bases). Trimming removed 4 bases at V and 2 bases at J, with 17 bases between. Germline CDR1 and CDR2: GTSNPN and SVGIG (reference sequence). The CDR3 is 15 amino acids. The CDR3 here is CAWNPRGGGQETQYF. The CDR3 DNA is TGTGCCTGGAACCCCAGGGGCGGTGGGCAAGAGACCCAGTACTTC.

This clone showed up just a few times. This rearrangement joins TRBV4-2 to TRBJ2-3; 8 bases are a match to TRBD2. Germline V gene sequence: CDR1 LGHNA, CDR2 YNFKEQ. With 5 bases clipped from V and 5 bases from J, the junction kept 12 bases outside the gene matches. The CDR3 spans 16 residues. CDR3 loop: CASSAGTRGSGDTQYF. CDR3 DNA sequence: TGTGCCAGCAGCGCCGGGACTAGGGGGTCCGGAGATACGCAGTATTTT.

A few counts support this clone. The V call is TRBV29-1, the J call TRBJ1-1, with TRBD1 as a possible D gene (5 bases). Between the trimmed V and J ends, which lost 6 bases and 12 bases, there was a span of 23 bases. CDR3 size: 13 residues. The germline gives CDR1 SQVTM, CDR2 ANQGSEA. The CDR3 coding sequence is TGCAGCGTGCGGGGGGTTGTCTCGGGATTATCTTTCTTT. This translates into CSVRGVVSGLSFF. Combining the CDR3 with reference TRBV29-1 and TRBJ1-1 gives the whole variable domain SAVISQKPSRDICQRGTSLTIQCQVDSQVTMMFWYRQQPGQSLTLIATANQGSEATYESGFVIDKFPISRPNLTFSTLTVSNMSPEDSSIYLCSVRGVVSGLSFFGQGTRLTVV.

This rearrangement joins TRBV7-3 to TRBJ2-2, with 9 bases fitting TRBD1. Germline CDR1 SGHTA, CDR2 FQGTGA. V lost 3 bases and J lost 6; bases outside the gene matches: 5. The length of the CDR3 is 15 residues. Here the CDR3 reads CASSLRTGGPGELFF. The DNA for the CDR3 is TGTGCCAGCAGCTTGAGAACAGGGGGCCCCGGGGAGCTGTTTTTT.

The J gene is TRBJ2-4, the V gene TRBV11-2, with D possibly TRBD2 on 7 matching bases. V was trimmed by 6 bases and J by 6 bases, leaving 15 bases between them. CDR1 and CDR2 (germline): SGHAT, FQNNGV. The CDR3 has 14 amino acids. The CDR3 here is CASRRGGAVNIQYF. The CDR3 coding sequence is TGTGCCAGCAGACGAGGGGGGGCGGTAAACATTCAGTACTTC. Combining the CDR3 with reference TRBV11-2 and TRBJ2-4 gives the whole variable domain EAGVAQSPRYKIIEKRQSVAFWCNPISGHATLYWYQQILGQGPKLLIQFQNNGVVDDSQLPKDRFSAERLKGVDSTLKIQPAKLEDSAVYLCASRRGGAVNIQYFGAGTRLSVL.

A few counts support this clone. The chain couples TRBV18 to TRBJ1-1; 9 positions match TRBD1. Germline V lookup: CDR1 KGHSH, CDR2 LQKENI. This CDR3 region has 15 residues. The J segment lost 3 bases and the V segment lost 2 bases, leaving 4 bases of the junction unmatched. CDR3 residues: CASSPGTGYDTEAFF. The CDR3 nucleotides read TGTGCCAGCTCACCAGGGACAGGGTATGACACTGAAGCTTTCTTT.

The genes are TRBV11-1 and TRBJ1-2, with D unclear. The CDR3 contains 15 residues. The germline V gene has CDR1 SGHAT and CDR2 FQDESV (reference sequence). The V end was cut by 5 bases, the J end by 5 bases, with 18 bases between. The CDR3 here is CASSPSRASAYGYTF. The CDR3, as DNA: TGTGCCAGCAGCCCCAGTCGTGCCAGTGCTTATGGCTACACCTTC.

The chain has TRBV4-1 and TRBJ2-1; TRBD2 aligns across 7 bases. Germline assignment: CDR1 MGHRA and CDR2 YSYEKL. With V trimmed by 2 bases and J by 2 bases, 0 bases remained unmatched. The CDR3 has 14 amino acids. CDR3 protein: CASSQSGTYNEQFF. The CDR3 DNA follows: TGCGCCAGCAGCCAAAGCGGGACCTACAATGAGCAGTTCTTC.

The chain joins TRBV11-3 to TRBJ2-1; D is perhaps TRBD2 (5 bases). CDR1 is SGHNT, CDR2 YENEEA, per germline. The CDR3 extends over 12 amino acids. Trimming took off 10 bases at V and 6 bases at J, with 13 bases between the two ends. The CDR3 DNA reads TGTGCCACCCGGGAACTAGTCAATGAGCAGTTCTTC. Translation: CATRELVNEQFF.

CDR3 sequence (DNA): TGTGCCAGCAGCTTCTCCGGGGGCTATGGCTACACCTTC. Its translation: CASSFSGGYGYTF. This rearrangement joins TRBV7-9 to TRBJ1-2; maybe TRBD1 (5 bases). The CDR3 has 13 residues. The V gene's germline CDR1 is SEHNR and CDR2 FQNEAQ (reference sequence). Trimming left V 3 bases short and J 4 bases short, with 9 bases between. The whole variable domain, remainder taken from reference TRBV7-9 and TRBJ1-2, is DTGVSQNPRHKITKRGQNVTFRCDPISEHNRLYWYRQTLGQGPEFLTYFQNEAQLEKSRLLSDRFSAERPKGSFSTLEIQRTEQGDSAMYLCASSFSGGYGYTFGSGTRLTVV.